The sequence of this T cell receptor beta chain was determined in a study of CD8 T cells in Susac syndrome. There are 12 residues in the CDR3. Germline V gives CDR1 MNHEY, CDR2 SMNVEV (reference sequence). With 5 bases removed from V and 7 bases from J, the gap between germline ends came to 11 bases. With regard to this clonotype: Its cognate antigen is unknown.

A quantity of roughly 0.5 to 1 ug RNA underwent reverse transcription using random hexamers. TCRdb called the immunoSEQ multiplex PCR reads again in MiXCR, with one record for every CDR3 protein. The sample includes around 170,000 distinct CDR3 sequences, approximately 95% of them seen just once. Study-wide points: TCR sequencing and HLA analysis covered a relatively small number of individuals.

Sequenced sample: CD4+ T cells from PBMCs. This chain connects TRBV27 to TRBJ2-5; D call uncertain. The TCR was taken from a human donor with Susac syndrome. CDR3 in DNA: TGTGCCAGCAGTCCCCCCTGGGGGACCCAGTACTTC. Amino acids: CASSPPWGTQYF.